Only a few counts were recorded for the clone carrying this TCR beta chain. Its antigen is not identified. Mismatch with germline at one junction end may stem from a read error. The sample is drawn from a study of CD8 T cells in ankylosing spondylitis. Study conclusions and caveats: Peripheral blood held disease-linked clones only at relatively low frequency, and these were CD8+.

TCRdb analysed the 5' RACE reads with MiXCR anew, one entry per CDR3 protein. The repertoire holds 160,000 or so distinct CDR3 sequences, approximately 9% seen once, with over 13% in the top ten. Germline CDR1 reads SGHDN; CDR2 reads FVKESK. The CDR3 has 11 residues. The rearrangement links TRBV14 to TRBJ1-1; D is undetermined. Source material: blood, either unsorted or a sorted T cell fraction (not recorded which). The sequence came from a female donor with ankylosing spondylitis or in good health (not recorded which). The CDR3 coding sequence is TGTGCCAGCAGCCAAGTTGGACCGCCGGGGTTT. Residues: CASSQVGPPGF.